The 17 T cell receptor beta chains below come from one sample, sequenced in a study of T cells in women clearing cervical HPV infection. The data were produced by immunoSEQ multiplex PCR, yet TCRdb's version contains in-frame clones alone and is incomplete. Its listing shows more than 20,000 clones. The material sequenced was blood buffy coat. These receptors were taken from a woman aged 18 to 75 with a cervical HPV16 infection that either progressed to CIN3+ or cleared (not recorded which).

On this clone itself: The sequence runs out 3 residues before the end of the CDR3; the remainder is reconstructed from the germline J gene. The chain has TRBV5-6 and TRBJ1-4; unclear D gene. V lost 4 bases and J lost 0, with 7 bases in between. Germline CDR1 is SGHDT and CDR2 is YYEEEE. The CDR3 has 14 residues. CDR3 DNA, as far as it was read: TGTGCCAGCAGCGTTAAAACAACTAATGAAAAA. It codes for CASSVKTTNEK. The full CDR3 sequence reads CASSVKTTNEKLFF.

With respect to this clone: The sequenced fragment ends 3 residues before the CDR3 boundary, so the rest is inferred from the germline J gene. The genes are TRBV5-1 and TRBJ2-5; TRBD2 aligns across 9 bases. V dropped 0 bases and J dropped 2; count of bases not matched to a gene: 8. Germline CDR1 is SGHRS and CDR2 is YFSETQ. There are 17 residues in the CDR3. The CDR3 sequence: CASSLVSSGRGQETQYF. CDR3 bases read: TGCGCCAGCAGCTTGGTCAGTAGCGGGAGAGGACAAGAGACC.

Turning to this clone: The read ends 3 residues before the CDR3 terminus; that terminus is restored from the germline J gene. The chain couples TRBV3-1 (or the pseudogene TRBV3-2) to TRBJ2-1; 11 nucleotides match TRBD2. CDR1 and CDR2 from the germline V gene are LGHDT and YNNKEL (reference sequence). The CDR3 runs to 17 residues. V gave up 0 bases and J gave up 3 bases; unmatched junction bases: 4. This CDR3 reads CASSQDQLAGGYNEQFF. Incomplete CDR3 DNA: TGTGCCAGCAGCCAAGACCAGCTAGCGGGGGGCTACAATGAG.

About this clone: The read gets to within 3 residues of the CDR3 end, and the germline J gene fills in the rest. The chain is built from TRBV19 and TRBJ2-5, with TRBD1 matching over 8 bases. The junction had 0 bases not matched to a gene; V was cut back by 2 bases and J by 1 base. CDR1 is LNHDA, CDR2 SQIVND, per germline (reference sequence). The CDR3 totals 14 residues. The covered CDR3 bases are TGTGCCAGTAGTATACAGGGGGCCCAAGAGACC. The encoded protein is CASSIQGAQET. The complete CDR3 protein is CASSIQGAQETQYF.

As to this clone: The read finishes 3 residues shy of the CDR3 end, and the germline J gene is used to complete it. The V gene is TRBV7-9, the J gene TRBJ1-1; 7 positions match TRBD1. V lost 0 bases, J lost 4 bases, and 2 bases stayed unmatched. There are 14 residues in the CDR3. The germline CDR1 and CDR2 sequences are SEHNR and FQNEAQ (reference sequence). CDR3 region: CASSLATGVTEAFF. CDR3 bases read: TGTGCCAGCAGCTTAGCAACAGGGGTCACTGAA.

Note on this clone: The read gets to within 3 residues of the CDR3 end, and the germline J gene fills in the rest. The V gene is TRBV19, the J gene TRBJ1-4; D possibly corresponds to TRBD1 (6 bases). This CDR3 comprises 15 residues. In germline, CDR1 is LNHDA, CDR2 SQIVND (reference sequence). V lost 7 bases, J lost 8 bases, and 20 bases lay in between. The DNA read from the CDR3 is TGTGCCAGTACCCCTTTCGGGGGGGCGGGAGAAAAA. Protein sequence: CASTPFGGAGEK. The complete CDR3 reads CASTPFGGAGEKLFF.

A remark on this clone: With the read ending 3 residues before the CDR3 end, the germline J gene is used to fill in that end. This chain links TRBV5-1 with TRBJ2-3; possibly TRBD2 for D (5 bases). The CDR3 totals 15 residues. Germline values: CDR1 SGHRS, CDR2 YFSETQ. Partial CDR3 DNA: TGCGCCAGCAGCTTGACGGGGTCCGGCAATCAGCCG. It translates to CASSLTGSGNQP. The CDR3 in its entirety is CASSLTGSGNQPQYF. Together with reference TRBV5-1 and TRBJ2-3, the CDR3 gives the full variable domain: KAGVTQTPRYLIKTRGQQVTLSCSPISGHRSVSWYQQTPGQGLQFLFEYFSETQRNKGNFPGRFSGRQFSNSRSEMNVSTLELGDSALYLCASSLTGSGNQPQYFGPGTRLTVL.

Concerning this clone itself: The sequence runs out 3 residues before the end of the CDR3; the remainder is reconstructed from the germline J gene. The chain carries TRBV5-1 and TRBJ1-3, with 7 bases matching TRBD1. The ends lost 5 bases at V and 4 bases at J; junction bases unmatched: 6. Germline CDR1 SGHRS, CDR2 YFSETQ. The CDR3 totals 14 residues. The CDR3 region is CASSFGTEGNTIYF. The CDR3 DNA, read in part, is TGCGCCAGCAGTTTCGGGACAGAAGGAAACACC. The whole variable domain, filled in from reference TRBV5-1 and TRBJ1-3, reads KAGVTQTPRYLIKTRGQQVTLSCSPISGHRSVSWYQQTPGQGLQFLFEYFSETQRNKGNFPGRFSGRQFSNSRSEMNVSTLELGDSALYLCASSFGTEGNTIYFGEGSWLTVV.

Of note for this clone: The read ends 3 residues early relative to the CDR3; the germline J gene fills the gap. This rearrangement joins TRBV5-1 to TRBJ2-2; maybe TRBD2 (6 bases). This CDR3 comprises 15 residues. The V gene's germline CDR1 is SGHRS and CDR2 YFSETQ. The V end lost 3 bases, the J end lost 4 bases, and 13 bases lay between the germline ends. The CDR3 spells CASSWGLLGTGELFF. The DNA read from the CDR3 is TGCGCCAGCAGCTGGGGACTGTTAGGCACCGGGGAG.

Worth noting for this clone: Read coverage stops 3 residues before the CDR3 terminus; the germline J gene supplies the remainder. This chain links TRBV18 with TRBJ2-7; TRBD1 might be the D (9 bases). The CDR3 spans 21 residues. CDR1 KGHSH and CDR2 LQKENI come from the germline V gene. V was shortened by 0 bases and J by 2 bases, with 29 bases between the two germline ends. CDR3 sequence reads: CASSPPGTGWETSAPTYEQYF. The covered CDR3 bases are TGTGCCAGCTCACCACCCGGGACAGGGTGGGAGACTAGCGCTCCAACCTACGAG.

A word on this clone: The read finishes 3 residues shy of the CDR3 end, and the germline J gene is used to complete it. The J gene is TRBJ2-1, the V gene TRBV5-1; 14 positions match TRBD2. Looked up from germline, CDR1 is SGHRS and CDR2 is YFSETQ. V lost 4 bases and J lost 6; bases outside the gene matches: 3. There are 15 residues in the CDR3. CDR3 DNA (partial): TGCGCCAGCAGCCGGGGGACTAGCGGGGGCAATGAG. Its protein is CASSRGTSGGNE. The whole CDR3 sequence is CASSRGTSGGNEQFF.

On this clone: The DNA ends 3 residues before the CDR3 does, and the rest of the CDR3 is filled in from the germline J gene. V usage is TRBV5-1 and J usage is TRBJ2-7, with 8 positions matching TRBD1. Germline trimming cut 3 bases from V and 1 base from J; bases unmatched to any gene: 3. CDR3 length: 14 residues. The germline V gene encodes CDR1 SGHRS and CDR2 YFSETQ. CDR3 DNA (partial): TGCGCCAGCAGCTCAGGGGGCCCTTCCTACGAG. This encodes CASSSGGPSYE. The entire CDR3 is CASSSGGPSYEQYF.

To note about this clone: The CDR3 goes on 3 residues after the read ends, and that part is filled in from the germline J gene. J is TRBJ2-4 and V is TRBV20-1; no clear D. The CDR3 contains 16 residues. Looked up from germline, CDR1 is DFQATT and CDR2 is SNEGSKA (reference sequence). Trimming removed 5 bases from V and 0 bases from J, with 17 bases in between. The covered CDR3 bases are TGCAGTGCTGGCTACCCCGAGACACTAGCCAAAAACATT. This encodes CSAGYPETLAKNI. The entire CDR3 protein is CSAGYPETLAKNIQYF.

The part of the CDR3 DNA that was read is TGTGCCAGTAGTATATCGTCGGGACTCAGGATTGGGACC. Translating gives CASSISSGLRIGT. The CDR3, in full, reads CASSISSGLRIGTQYF. V gene TRBV19 combines with J gene TRBJ2-5; possibly TRBD2 for D (6 bases). The read comes to an end 3 residues before the CDR3 does, leaving the germline J gene to fill in the end. In germline, CDR1 is LNHDA, CDR2 SQIVND (reference sequence). The CDR3 contains 16 residues. Trimming took 2 bases from V and 7 from J, leaving 20 bases between them.

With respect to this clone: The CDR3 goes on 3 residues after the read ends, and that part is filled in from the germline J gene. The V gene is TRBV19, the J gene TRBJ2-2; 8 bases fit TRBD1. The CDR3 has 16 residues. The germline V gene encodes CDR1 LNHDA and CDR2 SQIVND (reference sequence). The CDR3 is CASSIPQGVDSSPLFF. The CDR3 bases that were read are TGTGCCAGTAGTATACCACAGGGGGTTGATAGTTCACCG.

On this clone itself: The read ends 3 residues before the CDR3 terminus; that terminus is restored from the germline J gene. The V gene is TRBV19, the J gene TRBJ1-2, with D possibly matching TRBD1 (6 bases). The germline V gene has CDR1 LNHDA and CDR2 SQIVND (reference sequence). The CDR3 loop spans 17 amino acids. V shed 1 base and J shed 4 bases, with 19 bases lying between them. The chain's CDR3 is CASSIGIFRTETYGYTF. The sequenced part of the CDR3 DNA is TGTGCCAGTAGTATAGGAATTTTCCGGACAGAAACCTATGGC.

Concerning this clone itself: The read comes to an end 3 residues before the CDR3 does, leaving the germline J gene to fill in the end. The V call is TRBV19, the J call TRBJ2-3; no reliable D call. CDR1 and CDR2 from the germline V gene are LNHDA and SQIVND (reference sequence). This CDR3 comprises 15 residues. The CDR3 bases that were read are TGTGCCAGTAGTATCGTTCACACCAACCAAGAGACG. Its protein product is CASSIVHTNQET. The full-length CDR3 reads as CASSIVHTNQETQYF.